A selection of T cell receptor beta chains follows, all from one sample in a study of blood T cell repertoires in COVID-19. The method was immunoSEQ multiplex PCR; TCRdb's version includes in-frame clones alone and lacks a portion of them. There are 70,000 or so clones in the sample; more than 70% occur only once, and around 13% lies in the top ten. Sequencing was carried out using peripheral blood. These receptors all stem from a man in his forties or fifties with COVID-19, enrolled during active disease. Both conserved end residues are part of each CDR3. D genes are given only for firm matches. Clone size is stated in some rows and not others, as once, few, many or a class when expanded.

v_gene	d_gene	abundance	j_gene	CDR3nt	CDR3aa
TRBV7-2	.	.	TRBJ1-5	TGTGCCAGCAGCTTACGGGGGAATCAGCCCCAGCATTTT	CASSLRGNQPQHF
TRBV11-2	.	.	TRBJ2-7	TGTGCCAGCAGCCCGAGACTAGCCAGGGGCGAGCAGTACTTC	CASSPRLARGEQYF
TRBV4-2	.	.	TRBJ1-1	TGTGCCAGCAGCCAAGATGGGGGCGGTGAAGCTTTCTTT	CASSQDGGGEAFF
TRBV2	TRBD2	.	TRBJ2-3	TGTGCCAGCAGTGGACGGAGACTAGCGGGAGCTCAGGCGACAGATACGCAGTATTTT	CASSGRRLAGAQATDTQYF
TRBV7-2	.	few	TRBJ1-1	TGTGCCAGCAGCTTAACAGCAGCACGGAACACTGAAGCTTTCTTT	CASSLTAARNTEAFF
TRBV6-5	TRBD1	.	TRBJ1-6	TGTGCCAGCAGGGCGACAGGGGCGAGAAATTCACCCCTCCACTTT	CASRATGARNSPLHF
TRBV2	TRBD1	.	TRBJ2-3	TGTGCCAGCAGTCAGACAGGGGACGCTAGCACAGATACGCAGTATTTT	CASSQTGDASTDTQYF
TRBV19	TRBD1	.	TRBJ2-3	TGTGCCAGTAGTGGTAGACCGACAGGGATCCCAGATACGCAGTATTTT	CASSGRPTGIPDTQYF
TRBV30	.	.	TRBJ1-6	TGTGCCTGGAGTGCTGACAGTCTTCGGAATTCACCCCTCCACTTT	CAWSADSLRNSPLHF
TRBV4-1	.	.	TRBJ2-1	TGCGCCAGCAGCCAAGATGAAGGGGCGGGGCGGCAGTTCTTC	CASSQDEGAGRQFF